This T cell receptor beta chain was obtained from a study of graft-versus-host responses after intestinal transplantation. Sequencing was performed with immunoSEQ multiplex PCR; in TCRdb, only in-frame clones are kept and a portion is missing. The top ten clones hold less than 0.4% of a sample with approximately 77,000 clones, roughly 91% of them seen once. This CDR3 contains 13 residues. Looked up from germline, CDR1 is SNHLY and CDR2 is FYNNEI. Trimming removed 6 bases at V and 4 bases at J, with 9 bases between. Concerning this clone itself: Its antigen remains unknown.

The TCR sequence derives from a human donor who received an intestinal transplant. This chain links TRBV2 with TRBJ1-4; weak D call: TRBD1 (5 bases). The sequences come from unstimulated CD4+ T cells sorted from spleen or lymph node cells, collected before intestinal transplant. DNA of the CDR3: TGTGCCAGCAGCCTTGACAGTAATGAAAAACTGTTTTTT. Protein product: CASSLDSNEKLFF.